Listed below are T cell receptor beta chains from one sample, sequenced in a study of shared clonotypes between healthy human individuals. The method was immunoSEQ multiplex PCR; TCRdb's version includes in-frame clones alone and lacks a portion of them. The table lists around 2,000,000 clones, just over 90% of them singletons, with 1.7% in the top ten. Sequenced sample: naive CD8+ T cells from PBMCs. The receptors were sampled from a man aged 18 to 30 in good health. Some clones in this sample may be carry-over from other donors' samples. Both conserved end residues are part of each CDR3. Each record gives: V gene, J gene, clone size, D gene, CDR3 DNA, CDR3 protein. D genes are given only for firm matches. Not every row has a clone size; where given, it reads once, few, many or a size class.

TRBV5-1	TRBJ2-7	.	.	TGCGCCAGCAGCTTCTCGGGACTTTCCTACGAGCAGTACTTC	CASSFSGLSYEQYF
TRBV29-1	TRBJ1-1	few	.	TGCAGCGTCCGGTTGGGCACTGAAGCTTTCTTT	CSVRLGTEAFF
TRBV4-1	TRBJ1-2	.	.	TGCGCCAGCAGCCAAGATAGGCAGGGGAATGGCTACACCTTC	CASSQDRQGNGYTF
TRBV28	TRBJ1-5	.	.	TGTGCCAGCAGCTTACAGGGTTGGGGCAATCAGCCCCAGCATTTT	CASSLQGWGNQPQHF
TRBV7-9	TRBJ2-7	.	.	TGTGCCAGCAGCGATCGTCCTACTCTTGGCGAGCAGTACTTC	CASSDRPTLGEQYF
TRBV2	TRBJ2-3	.	.	TGTGCCAGCAGGGAAAATGCCGCCAGCACAGATACGCAGTATTTT	CASRENAASTDTQYF
TRBV5-1	TRBJ2-7	.	TRBD1	TGCGCCAGCAGCCCAGGACAGGGTGATATCCACGAGCAGTACTTC	CASSPGQGDIHEQYF
TRBV15	TRBJ2-5	.	TRBD2	TGTGCCACCTCCGGGACTAGCAGGGAGACCCAGTACTTC	CATSGTSRETQYF
TRBV5-1	TRBJ2-7	.	.	TGCGCCAGCAGCTCACAGGCTCTCGAGCAGTACTTC	CASSSQALEQYF
TRBV9	TRBJ2-1	.	TRBD2	TGTGCCAGCAGCGTAGCCTCCCTAGCGGGACCAAACAATGAGCAGTTCTTC	CASSVASLAGPNNEQFF
TRBV9	TRBJ1-2	.	.	TGTGCCAGCAGCGCTACAGGAGACACCTATGGCTACACCTTC	CASSATGDTYGYTF
TRBV29-1	TRBJ2-7	.	.	TGCAGTGGTGGCTTTGGAGCCTACGAGCAGTACTTC	CSGGFGAYEQYF
TRBV7-8	TRBJ2-2	.	.	TGTGCCAGCAGCCCAGGGACCGGGGAGCTGTTTTTT	CASSPGTGELFF
TRBV28	TRBJ1-2	.	TRBD1	TGTGCCAGCAGTTTGGGACAGGGAGTGAACTATGGCTACACCTTC	CASSLGQGVNYGYTF
TRBV9	TRBJ2-5	.	TRBD1	TGTGCCAGCAGCCGGGACAGAGAGACCCAGTACTTC	CASSRDRETQYF
TRBV5-1	TRBJ2-5	.	.	TGCGCCAGCAGCTTGGGAGGTTGGCAAGAGACCCAGTACTTC	CASSLGGWQETQYF